A selection of T cell receptor beta chains follows, all from one sample in a study of T-cell memory formation after mild COVID-19. MiXCR, run by TCRdb on the 5' RACE reads, gives a single entry per CDR3 protein. Of around 430,000 distinct CDR3 sequences listed, more than 15% are singletons. The source material was PBMCs or a T cell subset sorted from them (not recorded which). Every receptor here comes from a man younger than 35 who had mild COVID-19 (a few samples of this study predate the infection). Cell type and time point are not known. CDR3s leave out the opening cysteine and the closing phenylalanine or tryptophan.

v_call,cdr3_aa
TRBV28,ASSLSGPSSYNEQF
TRBV7-2,ASTPWGVDYGYT
TRBV4-1,ASSQVGGIGLAGTGELF
TRBV2,AVQGQETQY
TRBV5-4,ASSVDRGLEAF
TRBV12-3/TRBV12-4,ASSLGNPPTSYGYT
TRBV7-2,ASSLGTVRGQETQY
TRBV28,ASSIWTGNYGYT
TRBV11-2,ASSLVADRLAF
TRBV7-3,ASSPIGQGVHTEAF
TRBV7-2,ASSYNRVNEQY
TRBV5-1,ASSLASGADEQF
TRBV21-1,ASWADGNQPQH
TRBV7-2,ASSLTANNSPLH
TRBV7-3,ASSLTAGTEAF
TRBV5-6,ASSLLSFGQGRRETQY
TRBV5-6,ASSTDRDTDTQY
TRBV5-1,ASSLALGTIAGTEAF
TRBV20-1,SANPGQGNYGYT
TRBV2,ASNKRGGTDTQY
TRBV7-9,ASSLSGVGEQF
TRBV10-3,AISEYAGAVTEAF
TRBV29-1,SVYDSERLGEQY
TRBV5-1,ASSLANGGTALNYGYT
TRBV20-1,SAPTGVGEQF
TRBV6-5,ASNRGSSYNEQF
TRBV12-3/TRBV12-4,ASSVIGELF
TRBV2,ASSEGNRNEKLF
TRBV9,ASSDTGSNQPQH
TRBV11-1,ASSPGTGPTEAF
TRBV10-3,AIRKGQANTGELF
TRBV27,ASSTWASTDTQY
TRBV6-6,ASSPTGLEGAAQY
TRBV7-6,ASSLLDIDEKLF
TRBV7-8,ASSPPDSMNTEAF
TRBV11-2,ASSQDRKNEKLF
TRBV6-5,ASSYSYAAAGTEAF